The 31 T cell receptor beta chains below come from one sample, sequenced in a study of T cells in Graves' hyperthyroidism and ophthalmopathy. The source material, RNA transcripts, was used to amplify TCR beta CDR3 regions. HTBI primers were employed in a first-round RT-PCR of the TCR CDR3. Via MiXCR, TCRdb re-called the multiplex PCR reads, giving one row per CDR3 protein. The sample holds 600,000 to 900,000 distinct CDR3 sequences, about a sixth seen once. The source material was blood. The source is a man in his late teens or twenties with Graves' hyperthyroidism.

This chain connects TRBV4-2 to TRBJ1-1; D not certain. The CDR3 has 13 residues. The ends were cut back, 0 bases at V and 6 bases at J, with 8 bases in the middle. From germline, CDR1 is LGHNA and CDR2 YNFKEQ. DNA for the CDR3: TGTGCCAGCAGCCAAGAGGGAAAATCTGAAGCTTTCTTT. The encoded protein is CASSQEGKSEAFF.

This clonotype turned up a few times. V is TRBV14 and J is TRBJ2-2; D gene uncertain. CDR1 is SGHDN and CDR2 is FVKESK in the germline V gene. This CDR3 comprises 13 residues. V lost 4 bases to trimming and J lost 4 bases, with 7 bases between them. CDR3 coding DNA: TGTGCCAGCAGCCCGCAACTCACCGGGGAGCTGTTTTTT. It is translated as CASSPQLTGELFF.

In its sample, this clonotype was seen many times. In DNA form, the CDR3 reads TGTGCCAGCAGGGGGGGACAGGGTGGCGCAGATACGCAGTATTTT. Its protein product is CASRGGQGGADTQYF. The J gene is TRBJ2-3, the V gene TRBV28; 9 bases align to TRBD1. The CDR3 is 15 amino acids. V shed 6 bases and J 4 bases; nucleotides not matched to a gene: 8. Germline CDR1 MDHEN, CDR2 SYDVKM.

The table lists this clonotype with many counts. V is TRBV28 and J is TRBJ2-5; D not certain. Germline V gene lookup returns CDR1 MDHEN and CDR2 SYDVKM. V lost 6 bases to trimming and J lost 5 bases, with 7 bases between them. The CDR3 runs 11 residues. CDR3 protein: CASRGWETQYF. The CDR3 DNA is TGTGCCAGCAGAGGATGGGAGACCCAGTACTTC.

This clonotype showed up just once. A much more abundant neighbour one base away suggests this may be a read error. This chain links TRBV2 with TRBJ2-2; 7 bases agree with TRBD1. The length of the CDR3 is 14 residues. CDR1 is SNHLY, CDR2 FYNNEI, per germline. The J segment lost 8 bases and the V segment lost 8 bases, leaving 11 bases of the junction unmatched. In DNA, the CDR3 is TGTGCCAGCCGTCCCGAGACAGGGTCAGGGGAGCTGTTTTTT. This translates into CASRPETGSGELFF.

This clonotype has ten or more counts. The chain couples TRBV18 to TRBJ2-5, with D possibly matching TRBD2 (5 bases). With 2 bases removed from V and 4 bases from J, the gap between germline ends came to 11 bases. The CDR3 consists of 14 residues. Germline V gene data show CDR1 as KGHSH and CDR2 as LQKENI. The CDR3 DNA sequence: TGTGCCAGCTCACCAGAGGGTTTCGGAGAGACCCAGTACTTC. Translating it yields CASSPEGFGETQYF.

This clonotype was observed a few times. The genes are TRBV9 and TRBJ1-2; TRBD1 aligns across 7 bases. The ends lost 0 bases at V and 1 base at J; junction bases unmatched: 9. CDR3 length: 17 amino acids. In germline, CDR1 is SGDLS, CDR2 YYNGEE. The CDR3: CASSVATEQGINYGYTF. CDR3 DNA: TGTGCCAGCAGCGTAGCTACAGAACAGGGGATTAACTATGGCTACACCTTC.

The chain couples TRBV12-3 or TRBV12-4 to TRBJ1-5, with D possibly being TRBD1 (5 bases). There are 13 residues in the CDR3. V lost 0 bases, J lost 14 bases, and 14 bases lay in between. CDR3 sequence: CASSLAMGRKEHF. In nucleotides, the CDR3 is TGTGCCAGCAGTTTAGCGATGGGACGGAAGGAGCATTTT.

J is TRBJ2-3 and V is TRBV2, with TRBD2 matching 7 bases. The germline V gene encodes CDR1 SNHLY and CDR2 FYNNEI. V was pared by 8 bases and J by 6 bases, with 5 bases of the junction left unmatched. This CDR3 has 12 amino acids. DNA for the CDR3: TGTGCCAGCTCCAGGGAGGGGGATACGCAGTATTTT. Protein: CASSREGDTQYF.

This clonotype has a handful of counts. This rearrangement joins TRBV5-1 to TRBJ2-1; TRBD2 agrees at 7 bases. Germline V gene sequence: CDR1 SGHRS, CDR2 YFSETQ. This CDR3 has 15 amino acids. V lost 6 bases to trimming and J lost 0 bases; unmatched junction nucleotides: 6. In DNA, the CDR3 is TGCGCCAGCACCGGGGGAGGGAGCTCCTACAATGAGCAGTTCTTC. This gives the protein CASTGGGSSYNEQFF.

This chain connects TRBV2 to TRBJ1-5; tentative D call: TRBD1 (5 bases). CDR1 is SNHLY, CDR2 FYNNEI, per germline. The V end lost 6 bases, the J end lost 6 bases, and 12 bases lay between the germline ends. This CDR3 has 13 amino acids. CDR3 residues: CASRGWGGQPQHF. CDR3 in DNA: TGTGCCAGCAGGGGCTGGGGCGGTCAGCCCCAGCATTTT. Looking up the rest from reference TRBV2 and TRBJ1-5 gives the full variable domain: EPEVTQTPSHQVTQMGQEVILRCVPISNHLYFYWYRQILGQKVEFLVSFYNNEISEKSEIFDDQFSVERPDGSNFTLKIRSTKLEDSAMYFCASRGWGGQPQHFGDGTRLSIL.

In this sample, this clonotype turned up many times. The genes are TRBV12-3 or TRBV12-4 and TRBJ1-2; a possible D gene is TRBD1 (6 bases). This CDR3 region has 14 residues. V shed 3 bases and J shed 2 bases, with 10 bases lying between them. The CDR3 DNA reads TGTGCCAGCAGTTTGACAGGCGTAAACTATGGCTACACCTTC. Protein: CASSLTGVNYGYTF.

This clonotype came up a few times. The rearrangement joins TRBV7-2 to TRBJ1-3; D is ambiguous. Germline values: CDR1 SGHTA, CDR2 FQGNSA. V dropped 7 bases and J dropped 0 bases, with 10 bases sitting between them. The CDR3 spans 14 residues. CDR3 coding DNA: TGTGCCAGCATCCCTCTCAACTCTGGAAACACCATATATTTT. It specifies CASIPLNSGNTIYF.

In its sample, this clonotype was seen many times. This chain uses TRBV6-1 with TRBJ2-7; D is undetermined. Deletions cut 10 bases from V and 0 bases from J, with 16 bases between. Germline CDR1 is MNHNS and CDR2 is SASEGT. CDR3 length: 14 residues. The CDR3 nucleotides are TGTGCCACCTCCCCGACCCATAACTCCTACGAGCAGTACTTC. It is translated as CATSPTHNSYEQYF.

V gene TRBV10-3 combines with J gene TRBJ1-1; 7 bases match TRBD1. Per germline, CDR1 ENHRY and CDR2 SYGVKD. There are 12 residues in the CDR3. V lost 8 bases to trimming and J lost 0 bases; unmatched junction nucleotides: 0. CDR3 bases: TGTGCCATCGGACAGGTGAACACTGAAGCTTTCTTT. This sequence encodes CAIGQVNTEAFF.

This clonotype has at least ten counts. V gene TRBV6-1 combines with J gene TRBJ2-1; D gene unclear. Trimming removed 0 bases at V and 7 bases at J, with 13 bases between. Germline values: CDR1 MNHNS, CDR2 SASEGT. The CDR3 spans 15 residues. CDR3 sequence: CASSEAGRRRNEQFF. The CDR3 DNA follows: TGTGCCAGCAGTGAAGCAGGCCGGCGGAGAAATGAGCAGTTCTTC.

This sequence joins TRBV19 and TRBJ2-7; D is undetermined. The CDR3 loop spans 12 amino acids. Germline V CDR1 and CDR2: LNHDA, SQIVND (reference sequence). V dropped 7 bases and J dropped 0 bases, with 7 bases sitting between them. The CDR3 loop is CASITDSYEQYF. The DNA of the CDR3 is TGTGCCAGTATCACGGACTCCTACGAGCAGTACTTC.

This sequence joins TRBV24-1 and TRBJ2-6; TRBD1 or TRBD2 may be the D gene (6 bases each). Germline V gene lookup returns CDR1 KGHDR and CDR2 SFDVKD. The CDR3 has 17 residues. The V end was cut by 0 bases, the J end by 2 bases, with 10 bases between. CDR3 region: CATSDLPGGAGANVLTF. The CDR3 DNA reads TGTGCCACCAGTGATTTGCCCGGGGGCGCTGGGGCCAACGTCCTGACTTTC.

With regard to this clonotype: This sequence may be a read error, since a much larger clone differs from it by one base. This rearrangement joins TRBV6-9 to TRBJ2-7; no firm D call. Trimming removed 3 bases from V and 6 bases from J, with 12 bases in between. The CDR3 consists of 13 residues. Germline lookup yields CDR1 MNHGY and CDR2 SVAAGI. The CDR3 DNA reads TGTGCCAGCAGTTACCCGACCGGAACCGAGCAGTACTTC. Translating gives CASSYPTGTEQYF.

In its sample, this clonotype was seen many times. The rearrangement uses TRBV5-1 and TRBJ2-1; D may be TRBD1 (6 bases). The V gene's germline CDR1 is SGHRS and CDR2 YFSETQ. V was trimmed by 0 bases and J by 5 bases, leaving 6 bases between them. This CDR3 comprises 13 residues. The CDR3 here is CASSLGDNNEQFF. For the CDR3, the DNA is TGCGCCAGCAGCTTGGGGGACAACAATGAGCAGTTCTTC.

This clonotype was counted at least ten times. The chain is built from TRBV11-2 and TRBJ1-5, with 8 positions matching TRBD1. Per germline, CDR1 SGHAT and CDR2 FQNNGV. This CDR3 region has 13 residues. The V gene end was trimmed by 0 bases and the J gene end by 12 bases; junction bases not matched to a gene: 4. Here the CDR3 reads CASSLDPGGHQHF. The CDR3 nucleotides are TGTGCCAGCAGCTTAGACCCAGGGGGCCACCAGCATTTT. The complete variable domain, with remaining parts taken from reference TRBV11-2 and TRBJ1-5, reads EAGVAQSPRYKIIEKRQSVAFWCNPISGHATLYWYQQILGQGPKLLIQFQNNGVVDDSQLPKDRFSAERLKGVDSTLKIQPAKLEDSAVYLCASSLDPGGHQHFGDGTRLSIL.

This clonotype was found a few times. V and J are TRBV13 and TRBJ2-1; 10 bases align to TRBD2. J gave up 0 bases and V 4 bases, and 9 bases lay outside the gene matches. CDR3 length: 18 residues. CDR1 PRHDT and CDR2 FYEKMQ come from the germline V gene (reference sequence). The DNA of the CDR3 is TGTGCCAGCAGCTCAGCGGGGGGGCACAGAGACTCCTACAATGAGCAGTTCTTC. Amino acids: CASSSAGGHRDSYNEQFF.

This clonotype was observed at least ten times. This sequence joins TRBV28 and TRBJ2-7, with 8 bases aligning to TRBD2. The CDR3 runs to 14 residues. Germline V gene data show CDR1 as MDHEN and CDR2 as SYDVKM. The J segment lost 5 bases and the V segment lost 7 bases, leaving 10 bases of the junction unmatched. CDR3 nucleotides: TGTGCCAGCAAGGCCAGCGGGAGCGGCCACGAGCAGTACTTC. This translates into CASKASGSGHEQYF. The whole variable domain, filled in from reference TRBV28 and TRBJ2-7, reads DVKVTQSSRYLVKRTGEKVFLECVQDMDHENMFWYRQDPGLGLRLIYFSYDVKMKEKGDIPEGYSVSREKKERFSLILESASTNQTSMYLCASKASGSGHEQYFGPGTRLTVT.

J is TRBJ2-1 and V is TRBV19, with D possibly being TRBD1 (6 bases). The V end was cut by 7 bases, the J end by 4 bases, with 14 bases between. CDR3 length: 14 residues. Germline V gene lookup returns CDR1 LNHDA and CDR2 SQIVND (reference sequence). The CDR3 reads CASTYRVEYNEQFF. The CDR3 bases are TGTGCCAGTACCTACAGGGTAGAGTACAATGAGCAGTTCTTC.

As for this clonotype: At one end the junction does not follow the germline gene, possibly because of a read error. V gene TRBV11-2 combines with J gene TRBJ1-2; perhaps TRBD1 as D (5 bases). The CDR3 consists of 13 residues. Germline CDR1 is SGHAT and CDR2 is FQNNGV. CDR3 residues: CASSQRGPYDYTF. The CDR3 DNA is TGTGCCAGCAGCCAGAGGGGACCCTATGACTACACCTTC. Full variable domain (remainder filled in from reference TRBV11-2 and TRBJ1-2): EAGVAQSPRYKIIEKRQSVAFWCNPISGHATLYWYQQILGQGPKLLIQFQNNGVVDDSQLPKDRFSAERLKGVDSTLKIQPAKLEDSAVYLCASSQRGPYDYTFGSGTRLTVV.

There are a few counts of this clonotype. This chain connects TRBV2 to TRBJ1-4, with D possibly TRBD1 on 6 matching bases. The CDR3 spans 14 residues. CDR1 is SNHLY, CDR2 FYNNEI, per germline. Trimming left V 9 bases short and J 8 bases short, with 19 bases between. In DNA, the CDR3 is TGTGCCAGTAAACTGGTACAGGGCTACGAAAAACTGTTTTTT. Its translation: CASKLVQGYEKLFF.

This clonotype was seen many times. The junction shows a germline mismatch at one end, possibly a read error. This chain uses TRBV7-3 with TRBJ1-1; D is unresolved. The CDR3 is 13 amino acids. Germline V gene sequence: CDR1 SGHTA, CDR2 FQGTGA. The CDR3 region is CASSLTRNTEAFF. CDR3 DNA: TGTGCCAGCAGTTTAACAAGGAACACTGAAGCTTTCTTT.

The rearrangement links TRBV18 to TRBJ2-7; D remains ambiguous. V lost 0 bases to trimming and J lost 3 bases, with 9 bases between them. The CDR3 consists of 14 residues. The germline V gene encodes CDR1 KGHSH and CDR2 LQKENI. This chain's CDR3 is CASSPPRSFYEQYF. In nucleotides, the CDR3 is TGTGCCAGCTCACCACCTCGCTCTTTCTACGAGCAGTACTTC.

This clonotype showed up just a few times. As DNA, the CDR3 is TGTGCTAGTGGTTTGCCCGGGACACCACAAGGAAACACCATATATTTT. It encodes CASGLPGTPQGNTIYF. The chain combines TRBV12-5 with TRBJ1-3; TRBD1 might be the D (6 bases). This CDR3 has 16 amino acids. In germline, CDR1 is LGHNT, CDR2 FRNRAP. V was shortened by 2 bases and J by 4 bases, with 15 bases between the two germline ends.

Many counts were recorded for this clonotype. This rearrangement joins TRBV18 to TRBJ2-5; 8 bases fit TRBD1. CDR1 and CDR2 (germline): KGHSH, LQKENI. CDR3 length: 16 residues. V lost 2 bases and J lost 3; bases outside the gene matches: 8. The CDR3 here is CASSPALGQAKETQYF. The CDR3 DNA reads TGTGCCAGCTCACCAGCCCTGGGACAGGCGAAAGAGACCCAGTACTTC.

The chain is built from TRBV20-1 and TRBJ2-2; 7 bases are shared with TRBD1. CDR1 is DFQATT, CDR2 SNEGSKA, per germline (reference sequence). The V segment lost 1 base and the J segment 2 bases; nucleotides outside the gene matches: 4. This CDR3 is built from 15 residues. The CDR3: CSARGQGDNTGELFF. The CDR3 bases are TGCAGTGCTAGAGGACAGGGTGACAACACCGGGGAGCTGTTTTTT.